Listed here are 2 T cell receptor beta chains from one sample, sequenced in a study of response to subunit inactivated influenza vaccine. TCRdb used MiXCR to reprocess the RT-PCR reads, holding one entry per CDR3 protein. The table records 600,000 to 850,000 distinct CDR3 sequences, approximately 14% of them present only once. The input for sequencing was PBMCs from blood, taken roughly 2 weeks before vaccination. The receptors shown here come from a man aged 50 or older who received an inactivated influenza vaccine.

This clonotype was counted only a few times. CDR3 bases: TGCAGTGCTCGAGCGGGGGGCTGGGCTGAAGCTTTCTTT. Protein product: CSARAGGWAEAFF. The V call is TRBV20-1, the J call TRBJ1-1; a weak D match, TRBD1 (6 bases). From germline, CDR1 is DFQATT and CDR2 SNEGSKA (reference sequence). Trimming removed 5 bases at V and 6 bases at J, with 16 bases between. The CDR3 covers 13 residues.

V is TRBV5-6 and J is TRBJ1-3; D uncertain. CDR3 length equals 13 residues. CDR1 is SGHDT and CDR2 is YYEEEE in the germline V gene. With 4 bases removed from V and 11 bases from J, the gap between germline ends came to 16 bases. CDR3 in amino acids: CASSRDTSLAIYF. CDR3 sequence (DNA): TGTGCCAGCAGCAGAGACACCTCCTTGGCCATATATTTT.